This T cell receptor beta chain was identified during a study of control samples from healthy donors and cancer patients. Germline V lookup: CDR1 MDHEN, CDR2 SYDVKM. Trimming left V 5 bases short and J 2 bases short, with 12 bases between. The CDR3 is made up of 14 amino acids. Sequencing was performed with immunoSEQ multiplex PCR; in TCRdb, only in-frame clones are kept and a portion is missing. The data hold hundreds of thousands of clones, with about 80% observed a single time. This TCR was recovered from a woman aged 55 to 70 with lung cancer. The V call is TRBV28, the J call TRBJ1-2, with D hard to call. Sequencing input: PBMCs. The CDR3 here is CASSPPGGNYGYTF. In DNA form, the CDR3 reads TGTGCCAGCAGTCCCCCCGGAGGGAACTATGGCTACACCTTC.